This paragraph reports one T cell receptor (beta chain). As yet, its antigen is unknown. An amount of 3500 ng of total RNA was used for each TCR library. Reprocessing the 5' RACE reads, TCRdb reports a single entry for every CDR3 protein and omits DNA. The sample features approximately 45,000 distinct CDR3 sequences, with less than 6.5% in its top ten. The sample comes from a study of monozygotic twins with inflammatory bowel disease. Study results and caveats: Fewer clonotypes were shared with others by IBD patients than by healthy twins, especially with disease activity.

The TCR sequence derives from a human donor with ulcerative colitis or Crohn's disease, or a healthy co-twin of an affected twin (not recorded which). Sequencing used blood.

The CDR3 spells CASSLSGLAGSLVETQYF. The J gene is TRBJ2-5, the V gene TRBV19; TCRdb's D call, TRBD2, is unchecked because there is no DNA. The CDR3 contains 18 residues. From germline, CDR1 is LNHDA and CDR2 SQIVND (reference sequence).